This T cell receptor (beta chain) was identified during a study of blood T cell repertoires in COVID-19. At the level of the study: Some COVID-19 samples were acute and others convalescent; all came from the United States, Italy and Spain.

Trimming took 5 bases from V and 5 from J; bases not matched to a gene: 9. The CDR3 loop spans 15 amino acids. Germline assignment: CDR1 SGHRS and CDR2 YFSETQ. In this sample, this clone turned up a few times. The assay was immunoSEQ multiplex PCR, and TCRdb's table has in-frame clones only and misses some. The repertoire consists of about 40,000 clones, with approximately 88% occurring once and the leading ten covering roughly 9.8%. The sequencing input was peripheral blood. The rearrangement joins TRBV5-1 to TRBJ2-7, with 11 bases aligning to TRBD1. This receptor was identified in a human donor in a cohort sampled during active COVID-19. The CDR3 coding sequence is TGCGCCAGCAGATTACGGACAGGGGGCGGCCACGAGCAGTACTTC. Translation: CASRLRTGGGHEQYF.